Each of the 9 T cell receptor beta chains below was sequenced from the same sample in a study of T cell changes during pregnancy in multiple sclerosis (dated by TCRdb to about 2019). Receptor amplification or capture employed the immunoSEQ multiplex PCR assay. TCRdb took this table from immuneACCESS and kept in-frame rearrangements with V and J called. Such tables lack part of the clones; where checked against another copy, unresolved V genes explain under half of the gap, and the rest is unexplained. Recorded for this sample are fewer than 70,000 clones; about 92% of them occurred a single time. The biggest ten clones account for 2.5% to 3.5% of the sample. Source: CD8+ T cells from peripheral blood mononuclear cells, taken in the third trimester of pregnancy. These receptors originate from a female donor in good health, enrolled as a control in a pregnancy study.

The chain joins TRBV6-5 to TRBJ1-5; D remains unclear. The V end was cut by 4 bases, the J end by 4 bases, with 11 bases between. The CDR3 is made up of 14 amino acids. Germline assignment: CDR1 MNHEY and CDR2 SVGAGI. CDR3 loop: CASSLRVGNQPQHF. The CDR3 DNA reads as TGTGCCAGCAGTTTGAGGGTGGGGAATCAGCCCCAGCATTTT.

J is TRBJ2-5 and V is TRBV4-3, with D tentatively TRBD1 (5 bases). This CDR3 spans 15 amino acids. Trimming took off 1 base at V and 5 bases at J, with 14 bases between the two ends. Per germline, CDR1 LGHNA and CDR2 YSLEER. The DNA for the CDR3 is TGCGCCAGCAGCCAAGGGACAACAGACGGGGAGACCCAGTACTTC. Its protein is CASSQGTTDGETQYF.

This clone was counted once. The chain links TRBV11-2 to TRBJ2-3; 10 bases line up with TRBD1. The CDR3 is made up of 17 amino acids. CDR1 SGHAT and CDR2 FQNNGV come from the germline V gene. V was clipped by 1 base and J by 3 bases; unmatched bases: 7. CDR3 sequence: CASSLVWTDRGTDTQYF. The CDR3 coding sequence is TGTGCCAGCAGCTTAGTCTGGACGGACAGGGGGACAGATACGCAGTATTTT.

The chain employs TRBV4-1 and TRBJ1-5, with D possibly matching TRBD1 (5 bases). The CDR3 has 13 residues. The V gene lost 1 base and the J gene lost 6 bases, with 7 bases spanning the gap. Germline values: CDR1 MGHRA, CDR2 YSYEKL. The CDR3 protein is CASSQVRGQPQHF. CDR3 nucleotides: TGCGCCAGCAGCCAAGTAAGGGGTCAGCCCCAGCATTTT.

V is TRBV6-6 and J is TRBJ2-7; D possibly corresponds to TRBD1 (6 bases). V lost 5 bases, J lost 1 base, and 15 bases lay in between. Germline lookup yields CDR1 MNHNY and CDR2 SVGAGI (reference sequence). This CDR3 has 15 residues. The CDR3 DNA sequence: TGTGCCAGCAGTACAGTGGACAGTCTATCCTACGAGCAGTACTTC. Translated, it gives CASSTVDSLSYEQYF.

J is TRBJ1-4 and V is TRBV27, with D maybe TRBD1 (5 bases). Germline CDR1 is MNHEY and CDR2 is SMNVEV (reference sequence). The CDR3 consists of 14 residues. Trimming took 5 bases from V and 4 from J, leaving 11 bases between them. The CDR3 spells CASSALGGNEKLFF. The DNA for the CDR3 is TGTGCCAGCAGTGCCCTGGGGGGTAATGAAAAACTGTTTTTT.

This sequence joins TRBV6-1 and TRBJ2-7; 8 bases map to TRBD1. CDR1 is MNHNS, CDR2 SASEGT, per germline. V trimming: 6 bases; J trimming: 7 bases; junction bases outside the gene matches: 14. The CDR3 runs 15 residues. CDR3 sequence (DNA): TGTGCCAGCAGCGCCCTCGCAGGGGGCGCGGAAGAGCAGTACTTC. It translates to CASSALAGGAEEQYF.

The V and J genes are TRBV11-2 and TRBJ2-3; weak D call: TRBD1 (7 bases). The germline V gene has CDR1 SGHAT and CDR2 FQNNGV. The V end was cut by 5 bases, the J end by 3 bases, with 9 bases between. The CDR3 totals 13 residues. CDR3 residues: CASSPGGTDTQYF. The CDR3 DNA reads as TGTGCCAGCAGCCCAGGGGGGACAGATACGCAGTATTTT.

The chain has TRBV18 and TRBJ2-1; 13 bases align to TRBD2. This CDR3 has 15 amino acids. CDR1 and CDR2 from the germline V gene are KGHSH and LQKENI. Losses at the gene ends were 0 bases for V and 7 bases for J; bases not matched to a gene: 0. Here the CDR3 reads CASSPPTSGGNEQFF. The CDR3 nucleotides are TGTGCCAGCTCACCACCGACTAGCGGGGGGAATGAGCAGTTCTTC.